A selection of T cell receptor beta chains follows, all from one sample in a study of response to subunit inactivated influenza vaccine. TCRdb recomputed calls from the RT-PCR reads with MiXCR, one row per CDR3 protein. Among roughly 540,000 distinct CDR3 sequences listed, 20% to 25% were seen once. This sample was shared with a second study, whose subject was T cells expressing NK-cell markers.

The specimen comprised CD4+ T cells sorted from PBMCs, sampled roughly 13 days after vaccination. The receptors here all came from a man aged 45-65 years who received an inactivated influenza vaccine. Each CDR3 is given with its conserved first and last residue. A D gene is named only where the DNA matches it firmly. Clone size is not always given. Where it is, it says once, few, many or a class for expanded clones.

TRBV30	many	TRBJ1-1	-	TGTGCCTGGAGAACGGAAGGGGCTACGGCTTTCTTT	CAWRTEGATAFF
TRBV5-1	-	TRBJ1-2	TRBD1	TGCGCCAGCAGCCCTGGGGCCGGGACAGGACCTGTGGTGTCCTATGGCTACACCTTC	CASSPGAGTGPVVSYGYTF
TRBV10-3	few	TRBJ2-3	-	TGTGCCATCAGTGAAAGGGCAGGGGCCGCAGATACGCAGTATTTT	CAISERAGAADTQYF
TRBV3-1	few	TRBJ2-4	-	TGTGCCAGCAGCCAAGAGCCTTCTTTAGCCAAAAACATTCAGTACTTC	CASSQEPSLAKNIQYF
TRBV5-6	-	TRBJ2-7	TRBD2	TGTGCCAGCAGCTTTAGACTAGCCTACTACGAGCAGTACTTC	CASSFRLAYYEQYF
TRBV4-2	-	TRBJ1-1	-	TGTGCCAGCAGCCGGGCGGCGGGGTGGACGAACACTGAAGCTTTCTTT	CASSRAAGWTNTEAFF
TRBV18	few	TRBJ1-1	-	TGTGCCAGCTCACCACTTGACCGGGGCGCTGAAGCTTTCTTT	CASSPLDRGAEAFF
TRBV20-1	few	TRBJ2-7	TRBD2	TGCAGTGCTAGAGAATACCGGACTAGCGGGAGCAAAAGGTGGGAGCAGTACTTC	CSAREYRTSGSKRWEQYF
TRBV20-1	-	TRBJ1-1	-	TGCAGTGCTAGAGTTGGCAGCCAGAACACTGAAGCTTTCTTT	CSARVGSQNTEAFF
TRBV3-1	few	TRBJ1-5	-	TGTGCCAGCAGCTCGGGGACAAGGACGCATCAGCCCCAGCATTTT	CASSSGTRTHQPQHF
TRBV20-1	few	TRBJ1-1	TRBD1	TGCAGTGCAATGGACAGGGCGGGAAGGGGTGATGAAGCTTTCTTT	CSAMDRAGRGDEAFF
TRBV5-6	-	TRBJ1-1	-	TGTGCCAGCAGCGAATTACAGGGAATGAACACTGAAGCTTTCTTT	CASSELQGMNTEAFF
TRBV21-1	few	TRBJ2-1	-	TGTGCCAGCAGCAAAGTCGGCCAGCATGTTCACAATGAGCAGTTCTTC	CASSKVGQHVHNEQFF
TRBV12-3/TRBV12-4	few	TRBJ1-4	-	TGTGCCAGCAGGGGAGGGGGGGCAACTAATGAAAAACTGTTTTTT	CASRGGGATNEKLFF
TRBV5-6	-	TRBJ1-1	-	TGTGCCAGCAGCTTGGGGCAGGGGTCAAGATCTGAAGCTTTCTTT	CASSLGQGSRSEAFF
TRBV20-1	-	TRBJ2-2	TRBD2	TGCAGTGCTCTTACTAGCGGGAGCGGCGGGGAGCTGTTTTTT	CSALTSGSGGELFF
TRBV12-3/TRBV12-4	-	TRBJ1-6	-	TGTGCCAGCAGTTTAGACGCAGGGATGGGGTCACCCCTCCACTTT	CASSLDAGMGSPLHF
TRBV12-3/TRBV12-4	many	TRBJ2-7	-	TGTGCCAGCAGTTTAAGGGAACAGGTTACCTACGAGCAGTACTTC	CASSLREQVTYEQYF
TRBV12-3/TRBV12-4	-	TRBJ1-5	-	TGTGCCAGCACCCGGGACGGCGATAGCAATCAGCCCCAGCATTTT	CASTRDGDSNQPQHF
TRBV5-4	-	TRBJ2-7	TRBD2	TGTGCCAGCAGCTTCATGGTGGCTGGGGGGACTAGTAGTTCCTACGAGCAGTACTTC	CASSFMVAGGTSSSYEQYF
TRBV4-2	many	TRBJ2-7	TRBD2	TGTGCCAGCAGCCAGGTTAGCGGGAGGATTCTCCACGAGCAGTACTTC	CASSQVSGRILHEQYF
TRBV3-1	-	TRBJ2-1	TRBD1	TGTGCCAGCAGCCGGGGACAGGGTGCTTGGAATGAGCAGTTCTTC	CASSRGQGAWNEQFF
TRBV7-7	many	TRBJ2-1	-	TGTGCCAGCAGCCCCACTGGACCCGTAGGTCTGTTCTTC	CASSPTGPVGLFF
TRBV27	many	TRBJ2-2	-	TGTGCCAGCAGAGCCAGGGGGGAGCTGTTTTTT	CASRARGELFF
TRBV11-2	few	TRBJ2-2	TRBD1	TGTGCCAGCAGCTTATTAGGACAGGGGACCGGGGAGCTGTTTTTT	CASSLLGQGTGELFF
TRBV7-9	few	TRBJ2-1	TRBD2	TGTGCCAGCATCCTGGGACTAGCGGGAAACAATGAGCAGTTCTTC	CASILGLAGNNEQFF
TRBV28	few	TRBJ2-5	TRBD1	TGTGCCAGCAGTTTAATCCCCGGGACAGGGGGTATAGAGACCCAGTACTTC	CASSLIPGTGGIETQYF
TRBV20-1	few	TRBJ1-5	-	TGCAGTGCTCACCAGGTTGGCCCGAATCAGCCCCAGCATTTT	CSAHQVGPNQPQHF
TRBV4-2	-	TRBJ1-3	-	TGTGCCAGCAGCCAGCCAGGTCACTCTGGAAACACCATATATTTT	CASSQPGHSGNTIYF
TRBV19	-	TRBJ1-5	-	TGTGCCAGTAGTATGACGGGTAATCAGCCCCAGCATTTT	CASSMTGNQPQHF
TRBV12-3/TRBV12-4	few	TRBJ2-7	TRBD2	TGTGCCAGCAGTCCTCCGGGACTAGCGGGCTCCTACGAGCAGTACTTC	CASSPPGLAGSYEQYF
TRBV7-2	few	TRBJ2-7	TRBD1	TGTGCCAGCAGCACGGGGACAGGGGGCCCCTACGGGCAGTACTTC	CASSTGTGGPYGQYF
TRBV12-3/TRBV12-4	many	TRBJ2-7	TRBD1	TGTGCCAGCAGTCCCCGGACAGGGGGCTACGAGCAGTACTTC	CASSPRTGGYEQYF
TRBV7-6	-	TRBJ2-3	-	TGTGCCAGCAGCTTAGTAGCAGGCACTAGCACAGATACGCAGTATTTT	CASSLVAGTSTDTQYF
TRBV6-6	-	TRBJ2-1	-	TGTGCCAGCAGTTACAGGGCTCGTAATGAGCAGTTCTTC	CASSYRARNEQFF